Below are 22 T cell receptor beta chains sequenced from a single sample in a study of T cell changes during pregnancy in multiple sclerosis. Data came from immunoSEQ multiplex PCR; TCRdb stores just in-frame clones and leaves some out. The data contain around 56,000 clones, roughly 94% of them singletons. The sequences come from CD8+ T cells from peripheral blood mononuclear cells, collected after pregnancy. The receptors were gathered from a female donor with multiple sclerosis, enrolled in a pregnancy study.

The rearrangement joins TRBV28 to TRBJ1-1; no definite D call. The length of the CDR3 is 14 residues. From germline, CDR1 is MDHEN and CDR2 SYDVKM. Trimming cost V 4 bases and J 4 bases, with 13 bases left between them. CDR3 DNA: TGTGCCAGCAGTTATATGGGAGCTACCACTGAAGCTTTCTTT. This encodes CASSYMGATTEAFF.

The chain links TRBV11-2 to TRBJ2-2; the D is unclear. Germline V CDR1 and CDR2: SGHAT, FQNNGV. The CDR3 is 15 residues long. Trimming took 2 bases from V and 2 from J, leaving 9 bases between them. The DNA of the CDR3 is TGTGCCAGCAGCTTACCGTCTAGTAACACCGGGGAGCTGTTTTTT. Translated, it gives CASSLPSSNTGELFF. Based on the CDR3 plus reference TRBV11-2 and TRBJ2-2, the full variable domain is EAGVAQSPRYKIIEKRQSVAFWCNPISGHATLYWYQQILGQGPKLLIQFQNNGVVDDSQLPKDRFSAERLKGVDSTLKIQPAKLEDSAVYLCASSLPSSNTGELFFGEGSRLTVL.

This clone was found once. This chain uses TRBV7-9 with TRBJ2-7; D gene ambiguous. This CDR3 contains 11 residues. The V gene lost 5 bases and the J gene lost 3 bases, with 5 bases spanning the gap. Germline V lookup: CDR1 SEHNR, CDR2 FQNEAQ (reference sequence). The CDR3 loop is CASSHSYEQYF. CDR3 nucleotide sequence: TGTGCCAGCAGCCACAGCTACGAGCAGTACTTC.

This chain uses TRBV6-6 with TRBJ1-4; D is unresolved. Germline V gene sequence: CDR1 MNHNY, CDR2 SVGAGI (reference sequence). The ends were cut back, 8 bases at V and 15 bases at J, with 16 bases in the middle. The CDR3 sequence is 11 residues long. The CDR3 spells CASGLTGYMFF. In DNA, the CDR3 is TGTGCCAGCGGATTAACCGGGTACATGTTTTTT.

This chain connects TRBV11-2 to TRBJ2-3; D call uncertain. Trimming cost V 5 bases and J 1 base, with 10 bases left between them. CDR1 and CDR2 (germline): SGHAT, FQNNGV. CDR3 length: 14 amino acids. CDR3 region: CASSPARGTDTQYF. The CDR3 DNA sequence: TGTGCCAGCAGCCCAGCCCGGGGCACAGATACGCAGTATTTT.

V usage is TRBV27 and J usage is TRBJ2-7; D is possibly TRBD2 (5 bases). Germline CDR1 is MNHEY and CDR2 is SMNVEV (reference sequence). The ends were cut back, 8 bases at V and 6 bases at J, with 14 bases in the middle. CDR3 length equals 12 residues. CDR3 region: CASGLDWREQYF. The CDR3 DNA follows: TGTGCCAGCGGACTGGACTGGCGCGAGCAGTACTTC.

J is TRBJ2-1 and V is TRBV29-1; unclear D gene. Looked up from germline, CDR1 is SQVTM and CDR2 is ANQGSEA. This CDR3 has 10 residues. CDR3 sequence: CSVLLNEQFF. DNA for the CDR3: TGCAGTGTTCTGTTGAATGAGCAGTTCTTC.

The chain uses TRBV11-2 and TRBJ1-2; D call uncertain. CDR1 and CDR2 (germline): SGHAT, FQNNGV. V lost 3 bases and J lost 3, with 14 bases in between. The CDR3 extends over 15 amino acids. This CDR3 reads CASSFSSGGDYGYTF. CDR3 nucleotide sequence: TGTGCCAGCAGCTTCTCCTCGGGTGGCGACTATGGCTACACCTTC.

The chain links TRBV28 to TRBJ1-2, with 7 bases fitting TRBD1. V was pared by 3 bases and J by 1 base, with 8 bases of the junction left unmatched. Germline loops: CDR1 MDHEN, CDR2 SYDVKM. CDR3 length: 16 residues. The chain's CDR3 is CASSLTGIGLNYGYTF. In DNA, the CDR3 is TGTGCCAGCAGTTTGACAGGGATCGGGCTTAACTATGGCTACACCTTC.

V gene TRBV9 combines with J gene TRBJ2-3; 8 bases fit TRBD2. The V and J ends lost 0 bases and 0 bases, in that order; junction bases with no gene match: 12. The CDR3 covers 19 residues. CDR1 is SGDLS and CDR2 is YYNGEE in the germline V gene. CDR3 region: CASSVGKGLAGISTDTQYF. CDR3 in DNA: TGTGCCAGCAGCGTAGGTAAAGGATTAGCGGGGATCAGCACAGATACGCAGTATTTT.

This chain joins TRBV6-6 and TRBJ2-1; weak D call: TRBD2 (5 bases). Trimming cost V 8 bases and J 5 bases, with 13 bases left between them. Germline CDR1 reads MNHNY; CDR2 reads SVGAGI (reference sequence). The CDR3 has 13 amino acids. The CDR3 DNA reads TGTGCCAGCCGCCATGACTATGACAATGAGCAGTTCTTC. It is translated as CASRHDYDNEQFF.

This clone was observed a handful of times. V gene TRBV27 combines with J gene TRBJ1-5, with a weak D call TRBD1 (5 bases). Between the trimmed V and J ends, which lost 6 bases and 4 bases, there was a span of 7 bases. This CDR3 is 12 amino acids long. Germline assignment: CDR1 MNHEY and CDR2 SMNVEV (reference sequence). DNA for the CDR3: TGTGCCAGCAGGGGGGGGAATCAGCCCCAGCATTTT. This codes for CASRGGNQPQHF.

This chain's CDR3 is CASRGGWGEKLFF. DNA of the CDR3: TGTGCCAGCAGGGGAGGATGGGGGGAAAAACTGTTTTTT. The chain carries TRBV27 and TRBJ1-4; D perhaps matches TRBD1 (5 bases). Germline V gives CDR1 MNHEY, CDR2 SMNVEV (reference sequence). The CDR3 totals 13 residues. V was trimmed by 6 bases and J by 8 bases, leaving 13 bases between them.

The chain joins TRBV13 to TRBJ2-7; 7 bases map to TRBD2. CDR1 is PRHDT and CDR2 is FYEKMQ in the germline V gene (reference sequence). This CDR3 region has 16 residues. V lost 5 bases and J lost 5; bases outside the gene matches: 15. CDR3 DNA: TGTGCCAGCAGCCCATGGCCTGGCGGGAGTAACGACGAGCAGTACTTC. As protein: CASSPWPGGSNDEQYF.

The chain carries TRBV7-9 and TRBJ2-7; 8 bases line up with TRBD1. This CDR3 region has 14 residues. Germline values: CDR1 SEHNR, CDR2 FQNEAQ (reference sequence). The V segment lost 5 bases and the J segment 3 bases; nucleotides outside the gene matches: 6. CDR3 sequence (DNA): TGTGCCAGCAGCCCCGCGGACAGGGTCTACGAGCAGTACTTC. Encoded protein: CASSPADRVYEQYF.

The J gene is TRBJ2-5, the V gene TRBV6-6; D gene unclear. The CDR3 runs to 13 residues. Deletions cut 10 bases from V and 1 base from J, with 13 bases between. Germline CDR1 MNHNY, CDR2 SVGAGI (reference sequence). The CDR3 protein is CATNGEVQETQYF. The CDR3 nucleotides are TGTGCCACCAACGGAGAGGTCCAAGAGACCCAGTACTTC.

The chain has TRBV2 and TRBJ2-3; 13 bases fit TRBD2. The CDR3 consists of 15 residues. Germline CDR1 SNHLY, CDR2 FYNNEI. After removal of 5 bases from V and 6 bases from J, the junction contained 5 bases not matched to a gene. The CDR3 DNA follows: TGTGCCAGCAGTCGGACTAGCGGGAGTGGGGATACGCAGTATTTT. Translation: CASSRTSGSGDTQYF.

The chain has TRBV13 and TRBJ1-2, with 8 nucleotides matching TRBD1. V shed 6 bases and J 0 bases; nucleotides not matched to a gene: 6. This CDR3 spans 15 amino acids. The germline V gene encodes CDR1 PRHDT and CDR2 FYEKMQ (reference sequence). The CDR3 DNA sequence: TGTGCCAGCAGTCAAAGGACAGGGTCTAACTATGGCTACACCTTC. Its protein is CASSQRTGSNYGYTF. The variable domain in full, with the rest retrieved from reference TRBV13 and TRBJ1-2, is AAGVIQSPRHLIKEKRETATLKCYPIPRHDTVYWYQQGPGQDPQFLISFYEKMQSDKGSIPDRFSAQQFSDYHSELNMSSLELGDSALYFCASSQRTGSNYGYTFGSGTRLTVV.

The chain couples TRBV7-9 to TRBJ2-1; D perhaps matches TRBD1 (5 bases). V was shortened by 1 base and J by 6 bases, with 13 bases between the two germline ends. The V gene's germline CDR1 is SEHNR and CDR2 FQNEAQ (reference sequence). This CDR3 contains 15 residues. CDR3 protein: CASSLVTGRVNEQFF. The CDR3 nucleotides read TGTGCCAGCAGCTTAGTTACAGGTCGGGTCAATGAGCAGTTCTTC.

The rearrangement links TRBV5-8 to TRBJ2-7; 12 bases map to TRBD2. The CDR3 is 15 residues long. V was clipped by 4 bases and J by 6 bases; unmatched bases: 8. CDR1 SGHTS and CDR2 YDEGEE come from the germline V gene. The CDR3 nucleotides are TGTGCCAGCAGCCGTTCCCTAGCGGGAGGGCTCGAGCAGTACTTC. This codes for CASSRSLAGGLEQYF.

The chain carries TRBV5-1 and TRBJ1-2, with 7 bases lining up with TRBD1. Germline V gene sequence: CDR1 SGHRS, CDR2 YFSETQ. The CDR3 is 17 residues long. V was clipped by 5 bases and J by 3 bases; unmatched bases: 16. The CDR3 DNA sequence: TGCGCCAGCAGAGTTGAGATACAGGGGAAGAACTACTATGGCTACACCTTC. Translation gives CASRVEIQGKNYYGYTF.

The gene calls are TRBV25-1 and TRBJ2-5; D call uncertain. Germline loops: CDR1 MGHDK, CDR2 SYGVNS. The V end was cut by 5 bases, the J end by 7 bases, with 8 bases between. The CDR3 totals 11 residues. In DNA, the CDR3 is TGTGCCAGCAGTACAGCAGGGACCCAGTACTTC. Its translation: CASSTAGTQYF. The full variable domain, with the rest looked up from reference TRBV25-1 and TRBJ2-5, is EADIYQTPRYLVIGTGKKITLECSQTMGHDKMYWYQQDPGMELHLIHYSYGVNSTEKGDLSSESTVSRIRTEHFPLTLESARPSHTSQYLCASSTAGTQYFGPGTRLLVL.